The clone carrying this T cell receptor (beta chain) was seen a few times. Trimming shortened V by 1 base and J by 1 base, and 4 bases separated the two germline ends. This CDR3 spans 13 amino acids. From germline, CDR1 is SEHNR and CDR2 FQNEAQ (reference sequence). These data come from a study of T cell changes during pregnancy in multiple sclerosis. The assay was immunoSEQ multiplex PCR, and TCRdb's table has in-frame clones only and misses some. The repertoire holds around 92,000 clones, with over 85% as singletons. The chain carries TRBV7-9 and TRBJ1-2; D unresolved. The material sequenced was peripheral blood, taken after pregnancy. The clonotype was recovered from a female donor with multiple sclerosis, enrolled in a pregnancy study. CDR3 sequence reads: CASSLDSNYGYTF. The CDR3 bases are TGTGCCAGCAGCTTAGACAGTAACTATGGCTACACCTTC.